This TCR beta chain was identified during a study of glioma-infiltrating T cells after dendritic cell vaccination. Study at large: Patients received autologous tumor lysate-pulsed dendritic cell vaccination between about 2002 and 2012.

TCRdb's table, derived via immunoSEQ multiplex PCR, lists solely in-frame clones and lacks some. The sample lists tens of thousands of clones; about 80% were seen once. Selection required adequate fresh-frozen tumor tissue plus more than two years' survival data. Isocitrate dehydrogenase mutation was absent in all glioblastoma patients. Study-level findings and limits: Survival was not directly related to TCR clonality in these patients.

CDR3 size: 14 residues. Germline V CDR1 and CDR2: GTSNPN, SVGIG (reference sequence). The V and J ends lost 2 bases and 7 bases respectively, with 15 bases between them. With regard to this clone: Its target is unknown.

This clonotype was sampled from a human donor with glioblastoma. This specimen was blood, taken before dendritic cell vaccination. The chain links TRBV30 to TRBJ2-1; perhaps TRBD2 as D (7 bases). The CDR3 nucleotides are TGTGCCTGGAGTAGTGGGGGGGCCTGGAATGAGCAGTTCTTC. Translation gives CAWSSGGAWNEQFF.